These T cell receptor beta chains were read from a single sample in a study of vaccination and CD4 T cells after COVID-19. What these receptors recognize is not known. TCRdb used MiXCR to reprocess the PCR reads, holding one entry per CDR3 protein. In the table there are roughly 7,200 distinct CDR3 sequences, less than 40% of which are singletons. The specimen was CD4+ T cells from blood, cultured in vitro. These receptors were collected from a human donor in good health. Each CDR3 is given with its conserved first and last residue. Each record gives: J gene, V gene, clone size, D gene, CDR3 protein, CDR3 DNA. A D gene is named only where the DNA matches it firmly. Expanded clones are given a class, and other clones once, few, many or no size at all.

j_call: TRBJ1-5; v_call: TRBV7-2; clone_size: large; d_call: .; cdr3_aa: CASSLGSGYQPQHF; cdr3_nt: TGTGCCAGCAGCTTAGGGTCGGGATATCAGCCCCAGCATTTT
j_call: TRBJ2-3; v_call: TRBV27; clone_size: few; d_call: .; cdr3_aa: CARPGDTQYF; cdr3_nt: TGTGCCCGCCCGGGAGATACGCAGTATTTT
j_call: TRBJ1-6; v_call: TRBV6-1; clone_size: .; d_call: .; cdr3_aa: CASREWGSYNSPLHF; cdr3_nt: TGTGCCAGCAGAGAATGGGGCTCCTATAATTCACCCCTCCACTTT
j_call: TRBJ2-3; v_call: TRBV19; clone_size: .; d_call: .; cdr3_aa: CASSPIEGGHDTQYF; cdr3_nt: TGTGCCAGTAGCCCGATTGAGGGGGGGCATGATACGCAGTATTTT
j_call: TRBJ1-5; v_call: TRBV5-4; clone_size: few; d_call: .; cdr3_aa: CASSFDGDQPQHF; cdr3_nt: TGTGCCAGCAGCTTTGACGGAGATCAGCCCCAGCATTTT
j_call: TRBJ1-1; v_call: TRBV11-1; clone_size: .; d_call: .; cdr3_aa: CASSLGYGAEAFF; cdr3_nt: TGTGCCAGCAGCTTAGGGTACGGTGCTGAAGCTTTCTTT
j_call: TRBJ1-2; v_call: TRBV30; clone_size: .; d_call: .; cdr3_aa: CACRGIRGYTF; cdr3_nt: TGTGCCTGTCGGGGTATACGTGGCTACACCTTC
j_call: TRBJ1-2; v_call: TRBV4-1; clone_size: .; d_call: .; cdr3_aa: CASSQETGKYGYTF; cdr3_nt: TGCGCCAGCAGCCAAGAAACAGGGAAGTATGGCTACACCTTC
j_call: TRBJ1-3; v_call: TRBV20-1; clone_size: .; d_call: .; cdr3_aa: CSASVIFGNTIYF; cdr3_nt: TGCAGTGCTTCGGTGATATTCGGAAACACCATATATTTT
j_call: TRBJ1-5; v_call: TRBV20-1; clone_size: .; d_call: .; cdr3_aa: CSAYTGYNQPQHF; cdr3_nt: TGCAGTGCTTATACAGGTTACAATCAGCCCCAGCATTTT
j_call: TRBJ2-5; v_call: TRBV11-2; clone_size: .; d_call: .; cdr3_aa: CASSPKLQYQETQYF; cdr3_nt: TGTGCCAGCAGCCCCAAACTTCAATACCAAGAGACCCAGTACTTC
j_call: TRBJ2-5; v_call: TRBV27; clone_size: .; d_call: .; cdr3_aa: CASSSLIHEEETQYF; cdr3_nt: TGTGCCAGCAGTTCGCTCATCCATGAAGAAGAGACCCAGTACTTC
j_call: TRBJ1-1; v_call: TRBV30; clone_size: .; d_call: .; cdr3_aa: CAWTPGANTEAFF; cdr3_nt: TGTGCCTGGACCCCCGGTGCCAACACTGAAGCTTTCTTT
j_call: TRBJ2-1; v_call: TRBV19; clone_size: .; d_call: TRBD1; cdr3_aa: CASRDRGDLKFF; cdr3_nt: TGTGCCAGCCGGGACAGGGGAGATCTTAAGTTCTTC
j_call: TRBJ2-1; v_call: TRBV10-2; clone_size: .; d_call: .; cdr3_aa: CASSLRGGGIEQFF; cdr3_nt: TGCGCCAGCAGTCTGAGGGGGGGAGGGATTGAGCAGTTCTTC
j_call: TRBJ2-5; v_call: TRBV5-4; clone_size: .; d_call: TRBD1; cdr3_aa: CASSGTQGLEETQYF; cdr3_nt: TGTGCCAGCAGCGGAACACAGGGGTTGGAGGAGACCCAGTACTTC
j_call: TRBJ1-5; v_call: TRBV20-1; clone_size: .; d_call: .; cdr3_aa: CSARTAPNQPQHF; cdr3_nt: TGCAGTGCTAGAACAGCACCAAATCAGCCCCAGCATTTT
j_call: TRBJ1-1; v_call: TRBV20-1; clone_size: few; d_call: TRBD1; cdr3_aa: CSARELGTGRRKNTEAFF; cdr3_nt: TGCAGTGCTAGAGAGTTGGGGACAGGGAGGCGGAAGAACACTGAAGCTTTCTTT
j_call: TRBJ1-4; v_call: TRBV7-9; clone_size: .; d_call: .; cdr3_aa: CASSLDGGKLFF; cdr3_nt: TGTGCCAGCAGCTTAGACGGGGGGAAACTGTTTTTT
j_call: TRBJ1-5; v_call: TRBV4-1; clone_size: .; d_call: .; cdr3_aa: CASSQEVGQPQHF; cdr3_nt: TGCGCCAGCAGCCAAGAAGTCGGACAGCCCCAGCATTTT
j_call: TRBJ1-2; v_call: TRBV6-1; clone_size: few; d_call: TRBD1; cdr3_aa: CASSDQGQGLRYTF; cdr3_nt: TGTGCCAGCAGTGATCAGGGACAGGGCCTCAGGTACACCTTC
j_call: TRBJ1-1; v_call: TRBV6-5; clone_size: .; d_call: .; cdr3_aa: CASSYKGEISEAFF; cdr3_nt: TGTGCCAGCAGTTACAAGGGGGAAATTTCCGAAGCTTTCTTT
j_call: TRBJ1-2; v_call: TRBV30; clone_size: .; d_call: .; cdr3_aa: CAWIDRTGGYTF; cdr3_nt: TGTGCCTGGATCGACAGGACCGGAGGCTACACCTTC
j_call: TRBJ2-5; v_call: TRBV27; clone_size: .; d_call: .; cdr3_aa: CASSSLQRGSQETQYF; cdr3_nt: TGTGCCAGCAGTTCATTACAGAGGGGAAGTCAAGAGACCCAGTACTTC
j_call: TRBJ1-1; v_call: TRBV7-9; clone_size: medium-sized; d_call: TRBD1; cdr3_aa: CASRRTGTNTEAFF; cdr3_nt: TGTGCCAGCAGGAGGACAGGCACGAACACTGAAGCTTTCTTT
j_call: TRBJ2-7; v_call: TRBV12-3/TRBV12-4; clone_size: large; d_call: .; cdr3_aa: CASSPWKAGQHNEQYF; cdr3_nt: TGTGCCAGCAGTCCATGGAAGGCGGGACAGCACAACGAGCAGTACTTC
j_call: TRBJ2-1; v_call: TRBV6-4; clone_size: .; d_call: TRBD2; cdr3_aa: CASSGSGGGSYNEQFF; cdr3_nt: TGTGCCAGCAGTGGTAGCGGGGGGGGCTCCTACAATGAGCAGTTCTTC
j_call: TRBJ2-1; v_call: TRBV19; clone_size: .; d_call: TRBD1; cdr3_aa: CASIRTGGDNEQFF; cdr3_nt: TGTGCCAGTATTCGGACAGGGGGGGACAATGAGCAGTTCTTC
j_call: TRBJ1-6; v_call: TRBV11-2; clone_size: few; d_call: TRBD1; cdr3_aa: CASSPRQGAANSPLHF; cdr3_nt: TGTGCCAGCAGCCCTCGACAGGGGGCGGCCAATTCACCCCTCCACTTT
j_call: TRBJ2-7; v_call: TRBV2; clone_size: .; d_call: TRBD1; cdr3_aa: CASSEPGGGLSYEQYF; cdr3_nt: TGTGCCAGCAGTGAACCAGGGGGCGGGTTGTCCTACGAGCAGTACTTC
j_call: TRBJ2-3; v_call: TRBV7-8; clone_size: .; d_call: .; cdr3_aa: CASRITDTQYF; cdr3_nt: TGTGCCAGCAGAATCACAGATACGCAGTATTTT
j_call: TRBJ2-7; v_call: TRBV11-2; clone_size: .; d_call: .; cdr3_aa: CASTSIGQLDEQYF; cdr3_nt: TGTGCCAGCACATCGATAGGACAGTTGGACGAGCAGTACTTC
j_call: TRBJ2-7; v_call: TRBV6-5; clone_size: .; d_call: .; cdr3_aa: CASSYSGRLTYEQYF; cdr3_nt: TGTGCCAGCAGTTACTCGGGGAGACTAACTTACGAGCAGTACTTC
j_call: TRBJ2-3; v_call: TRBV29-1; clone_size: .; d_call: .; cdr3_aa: CSVLAATDTQYF; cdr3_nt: TGCAGCGTTCTCGCAGCCACAGATACGCAGTATTTT
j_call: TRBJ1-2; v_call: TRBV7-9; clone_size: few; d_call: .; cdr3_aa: CASSPGHLLGYTF; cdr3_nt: TGTGCCAGCAGCCCGGGCCACCTATTGGGGTACACCTTC
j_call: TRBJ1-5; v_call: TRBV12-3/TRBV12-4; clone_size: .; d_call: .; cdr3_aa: CASSLPGTNQPQHF; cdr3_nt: TGTGCCAGCAGTTTACCAGGGACTAATCAGCCCCAGCATTTT
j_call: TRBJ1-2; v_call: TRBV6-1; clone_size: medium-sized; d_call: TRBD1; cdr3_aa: CASRITGDYGYTF; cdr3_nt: TGTGCCAGCAGAATCACAGGGGATTACGGCTACACCTTC
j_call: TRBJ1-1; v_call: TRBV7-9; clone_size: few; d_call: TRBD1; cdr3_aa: CASSLQGVNTEAFF; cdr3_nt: TGTGCCAGCAGCCTTCAGGGGGTGAACACTGAAGCTTTCTTT
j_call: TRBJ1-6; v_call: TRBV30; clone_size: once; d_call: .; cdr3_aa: CAWRSPPGYNSPLHF; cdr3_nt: TGTGCCTGGAGATCCCCACCCGGGTATAATTCACCCCTCCACTTT
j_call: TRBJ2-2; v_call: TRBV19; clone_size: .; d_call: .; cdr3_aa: CASSPGWGSNTGELFF; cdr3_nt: TGTGCCAGTAGTCCTGGTTGGGGGAGCAACACCGGGGAGCTGTTTTTT
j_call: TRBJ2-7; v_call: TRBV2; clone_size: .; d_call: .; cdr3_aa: CASSREYEQYF; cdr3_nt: TGTGCCAGCAGTAGGGAGTACGAGCAGTACTTC
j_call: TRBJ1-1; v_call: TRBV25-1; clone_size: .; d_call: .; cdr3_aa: CASSAARGLSFTEAFF; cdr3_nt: TGTGCCAGCAGTGCTGCCAGGGGATTGTCGTTCACTGAAGCTTTCTTT
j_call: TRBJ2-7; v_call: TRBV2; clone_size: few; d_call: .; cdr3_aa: CASSEAPIFAAGNLYEQYF; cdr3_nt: TGTGCCAGCAGTGAAGCGCCAATCTTCGCGGCGGGCAACCTCTACGAGCAGTACTTC
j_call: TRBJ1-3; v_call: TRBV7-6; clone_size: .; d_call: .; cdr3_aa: CASSLNEIHHSGNTIYF; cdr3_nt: TGTGCCAGCAGCTTAAACGAAATCCACCACTCTGGAAACACCATATATTTT
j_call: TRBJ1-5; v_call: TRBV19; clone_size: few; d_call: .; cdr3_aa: CASSETGGGPQHF; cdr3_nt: TGTGCCAGTAGCGAGACAGGTGGTGGGCCCCAGCATTTT
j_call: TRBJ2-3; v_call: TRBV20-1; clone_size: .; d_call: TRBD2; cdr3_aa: CSAREVAGGRTDTQYF; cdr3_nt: TGCAGTGCTAGAGAGGTAGCGGGGGGGAGGACAGATACGCAGTATTTT
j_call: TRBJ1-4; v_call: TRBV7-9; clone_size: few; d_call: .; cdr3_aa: CASSLGDTTNEKLFF; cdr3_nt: TGTGCCAGCAGCTTAGGAGACACAACTAATGAAAAACTGTTTTTT
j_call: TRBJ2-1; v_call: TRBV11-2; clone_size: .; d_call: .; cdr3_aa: CASSFLVGRTIEQFF; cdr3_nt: TGTGCCAGCAGCTTTCTAGTCGGCCGGACAATTGAGCAGTTCTTC
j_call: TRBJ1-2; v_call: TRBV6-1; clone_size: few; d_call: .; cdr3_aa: CASSEAVSEANYGYTF; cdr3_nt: TGTGCCAGCAGTGAAGCTGTCTCAGAAGCTAACTATGGCTACACCTTC
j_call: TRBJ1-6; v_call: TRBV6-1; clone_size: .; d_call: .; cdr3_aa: CASNGNSPLHF; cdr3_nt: TGTGCCAGCAACGGGAATTCACCCCTCCACTTT
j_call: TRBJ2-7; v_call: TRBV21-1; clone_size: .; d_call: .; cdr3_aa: CASSVKQGASYEQYF; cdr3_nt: TGTGCCAGCAGCGTGAAGCAGGGGGCCTCCTACGAGCAGTACTTC
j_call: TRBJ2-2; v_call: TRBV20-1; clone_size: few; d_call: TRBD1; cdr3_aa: CSARATPGGTGELFF; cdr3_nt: TGCAGTGCTAGAGCTACCCCAGGGGGAACCGGGGAGCTGTTTTTT
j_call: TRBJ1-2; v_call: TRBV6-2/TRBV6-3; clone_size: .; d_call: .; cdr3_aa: CASSLDTTYGYTF; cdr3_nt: TGTGCCAGCAGTCTTGACACAACCTATGGCTACACCTTC
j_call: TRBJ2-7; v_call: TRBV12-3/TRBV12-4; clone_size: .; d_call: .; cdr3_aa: CASQKTGGYEQYF; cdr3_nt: TGTGCCAGCCAAAAGACAGGAGGCTACGAGCAGTACTTC
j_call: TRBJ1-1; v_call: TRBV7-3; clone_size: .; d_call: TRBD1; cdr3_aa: CASSFRDRATVDTEAFF; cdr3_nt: TGTGCCAGCAGTTTCCGGGACAGGGCGACGGTGGACACTGAAGCTTTCTTT
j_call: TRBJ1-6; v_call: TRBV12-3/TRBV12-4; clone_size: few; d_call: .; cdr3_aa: CASSLGGGNSPLHF; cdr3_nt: TGTGCCAGCAGCCTCGGGGGGGGGAATTCACCCCTCCACTTT
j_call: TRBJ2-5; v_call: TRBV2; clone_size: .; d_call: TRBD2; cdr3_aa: CASSEARLAGSYQETQYF; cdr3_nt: TGTGCCAGCAGTGAAGCGCGACTAGCGGGGTCGTACCAAGAGACCCAGTACTTC
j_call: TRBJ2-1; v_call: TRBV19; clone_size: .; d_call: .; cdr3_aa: CASSVRGNEQFF; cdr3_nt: TGTGCCAGTAGTGTACGGGGCAATGAGCAGTTCTTC
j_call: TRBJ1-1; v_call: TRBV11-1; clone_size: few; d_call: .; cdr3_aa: CASSSQIMNTEAFF; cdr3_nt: TGTGCCAGCAGCTCACAGATAATGAACACTGAAGCTTTCTTT
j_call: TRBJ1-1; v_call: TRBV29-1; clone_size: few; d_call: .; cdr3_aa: CSASGAGTEAFF; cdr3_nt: TGCAGCGCTTCGGGTGCTGGCACTGAAGCTTTCTTT